Presented here are 29 T cell receptor beta chains from one specimen sequenced in a study of blood T cell repertoires in COVID-19. Sequenced by immunoSEQ multiplex PCR; TCRdb stores in-frame clones only, minus some. The repertoire consists of about 250,000 clones, with approximately 85% occurring once and the leading ten covering more than 6.5%. Sequenced material: PBMCs or T cells enriched from blood (not recorded which). These receptors were obtained from a woman aged 50 to 60 who had been exposed to COVID-19.

The chain has TRBV4-3 and TRBJ1-1; TRBD1 agrees at 7 bases. CDR1 is LGHNA and CDR2 is YSLEER in the germline V gene. CDR3 length: 14 amino acids. Unmatched junction bases numbered 9, after V lost 0 bases and J lost 11 bases. CDR3 sequence (DNA): TGCGCCAGCAGCCAAGACGACAGGGCGAGGCACGCTTTCTTT. Its translation is CASSQDDRARHAFF.

The rearrangement links TRBV7-6 to TRBJ1-1; the D gene is possibly TRBD1 (5 bases). The CDR3 extends over 15 amino acids. The V gene's germline CDR1 is SGHVS and CDR2 FNYEAQ. Trimming cost V 5 bases and J 2 bases, with 15 bases left between them. The CDR3 region is CASSPRPQGNTEAFF. CDR3 DNA: TGTGCCAGCAGCCCGAGGCCCCAGGGCAACACTGAAGCTTTCTTT.

The chain couples TRBV6-1 to TRBJ1-2; D gene unclear. Germline assignment: CDR1 MNHNS and CDR2 SASEGT. This CDR3 has 13 amino acids. The V and J ends lost 2 bases and 11 bases respectively, with 15 bases between them. CDR3 residues: CASSEIIGRWYTF. In nucleotides, the CDR3 is TGTGCCAGCAGTGAAATAATAGGGAGATGGTACACCTTC.

The V and J genes are TRBV12-3 or TRBV12-4 and TRBJ2-5, with D perhaps matching TRBD1 (5 bases). Trimming removed 4 bases from V and 1 base from J, with 7 bases in between. The CDR3 spans 13 residues. CDR3 in DNA: TGTGCCAGCAGTTGGGGCGGCCAAGAGACCCAGTACTTC. This encodes CASSWGGQETQYF.

V and J are TRBV5-4 and TRBJ1-1; D is possibly TRBD1 (5 bases). V lost 4 bases and J 1 base, leaving 8 bases between the germline ends. The germline V gene has CDR1 SGHNT and CDR2 YYREEE (reference sequence). This CDR3 spans 13 amino acids. DNA for the CDR3: TGTGCCAGCAGCCCCGGACAGAACACTGAAGCTTTCTTT. Translating it yields CASSPGQNTEAFF.

This clone was picked up one time. The chain joins TRBV5-6 to TRBJ2-1, with D maybe TRBD1 (7 bases). The CDR3 consists of 16 residues. Germline V lookup: CDR1 SGHDT, CDR2 YYEEEE. Trimming removed 3 bases from V and 2 bases from J, with 15 bases in between. The CDR3 here is CASSSGGGGAYNEQFF. In DNA form, the CDR3 reads TGTGCCAGCAGCTCGGGTGGAGGGGGCGCCTACAATGAGCAGTTCTTC.

This clone came up once. The V and J genes are TRBV5-1 and TRBJ1-6, with D tentatively TRBD1 (6 bases). Germline CDR1 and CDR2: SGHRS and YFSETQ. With 0 bases removed from V and 7 bases from J, the gap between germline ends came to 8 bases. CDR3 size: 14 residues. CDR3 sequence: CASSLADRNSPLHF. The CDR3 nucleotides read TGCGCCAGCAGCTTGGCGGACAGAAATTCACCCCTCCACTTT.

V usage is TRBV7-3 and J usage is TRBJ2-5; D is unclear. CDR1 and CDR2 (germline): SGHTA, FQGTGA. The V gene lost 3 bases and the J gene lost 6 bases, with 11 bases spanning the gap. The CDR3 has 13 residues. The CDR3 loop is CASSLTFSKTQYF. The CDR3 nucleotides are TGTGCCAGCAGCTTGACTTTTTCGAAGACCCAGTACTTC.

This clone was seen more than once but under ten times. The chain employs TRBV5-4 and TRBJ1-1; TRBD1 might be the D (5 bases). The germline gives CDR1 SGHNT, CDR2 YYREEE (reference sequence). This CDR3 region has 13 residues. Trimming left V 2 bases short and J 7 bases short, with 12 bases between. The DNA of the CDR3 is TGTGCCAGCAGCTTAAATTGGGGGGGTGAAGCTTTCTTT. Translating it yields CASSLNWGGEAFF.

CDR3 coding DNA: TGTGCCAGCAGCTTAGTCGCCCGGACACAGGGCTATGGCTACACCTTC. Translated: CASSLVARTQGYGYTF. This chain uses TRBV7-2 with TRBJ1-2; possible D gene TRBD1, 6 bases. Germline values: CDR1 SGHTA, CDR2 FQGNSA. This CDR3 spans 16 amino acids. The germline V and J ends were trimmed by 1 base and 4 bases, with 16 bases remaining between them. The full variable domain, with the rest looked up from reference TRBV7-2 and TRBJ1-2, is GAGVSQSPSNKVTEKGKDVELRCDPISGHTALYWYRQSLGQGLEFLIYFQGNSAPDKSGLPSDRFSAERTGGSVSTLTIQRTQQEDSAVYLCASSLVARTQGYGYTFGSGTRLTVV.

This clone has a single count. The chain is built from TRBV25-1 and TRBJ1-5; D might be TRBD1 (5 bases). V lost 2 bases to trimming and J lost 6 bases, with 11 bases between them. The CDR3 has 14 amino acids. CDR1 is MGHDK, CDR2 SYGVNS, per germline. The CDR3 DNA sequence: TGTGCCAGCAGTGAAACAGGTTGGGGTCAGCCCCAGCATTTT. Translating gives CASSETGWGQPQHF.

The sample holds a few counts of this clone. The chain couples TRBV11-2 to TRBJ1-1, with D possibly matching TRBD1 (5 bases). Germline V lookup: CDR1 SGHAT, CDR2 FQNNGV. The CDR3 is 12 amino acids. Trimming left V 4 bases short and J 7 bases short, with 10 bases between. This CDR3 reads CASSSRRVEAFF. For the CDR3, the DNA is TGTGCCAGCAGCTCCCGCAGGGTTGAAGCTTTCTTT.

The J gene is TRBJ2-5, the V gene TRBV7-2, with D uncertain. Germline V gene sequence: CDR1 SGHTA, CDR2 FQGNSA. Trimming pared 2 bases from V and 1 base from J, leaving 11 bases between. The CDR3 has 15 amino acids. The CDR3 bases are TGTGCCAGCAGCTTATATGGCTCGGGCCAAGAGACCCAGTACTTC. It translates to CASSLYGSGQETQYF. The whole variable domain, remainder taken from reference TRBV7-2 and TRBJ2-5, is GAGVSQSPSNKVTEKGKDVELRCDPISGHTALYWYRQSLGQGLEFLIYFQGNSAPDKSGLPSDRFSAERTGGSVSTLTIQRTQQEDSAVYLCASSLYGSGQETQYFGPGTRLLVL.

V is TRBV18 and J is TRBJ1-2, with D uncertain. Germline CDR1 and CDR2: KGHSH and LQKENI. The CDR3 covers 15 residues. The germline V and J ends were trimmed by 3 bases and 4 bases, with 15 bases remaining between them. The CDR3 bases are TGTGCCAGCTCACCTCGTGGCGGGAGATCCTATGGCTACACCTTC. Its translation is CASSPRGGRSYGYTF.

V is TRBV5-1 and J is TRBJ1-4; 7 bases match TRBD1. The germline CDR1 and CDR2 sequences are SGHRS and YFSETQ. V gave up 4 bases and J gave up 5 bases; unmatched junction bases: 5. The CDR3 contains 14 residues. The CDR3 loop is CASSRDSANEKLFF. The DNA of the CDR3 is TGCGCCAGCAGCCGGGACAGCGCGAATGAAAAACTGTTTTTT.

CDR3 DNA sequence: TGTGCCAGCAGCTCCCGCCGGGGGGTCGGTGAGCAGTTCTTC. Translated, it gives CASSSRRGVGEQFF. V gene TRBV7-2 combines with J gene TRBJ2-1; 7 positions agree with TRBD2. The CDR3 covers 14 residues. CDR1 and CDR2 from the germline V gene are SGHTA and FQGNSA. The V gene end was trimmed by 4 bases and the J gene end by 9 bases; junction bases not matched to a gene: 9.

This sequence joins TRBV10-1 and TRBJ1-3; 11 bases match TRBD1. This CDR3 has 17 amino acids. Looked up from germline, CDR1 is WNHNN and CDR2 is SYGVQD (reference sequence). V dropped 5 bases and J dropped 2; count of bases not matched to a gene: 8. The CDR3 DNA sequence: TGCGCCAGCAGTACTATCCGGGACAGGGGGGCTGGAAACACCATATATTTT. Its translation is CASSTIRDRGAGNTIYF.

This clone came up a few times. The chain is built from TRBV11-2 and TRBJ2-5, with D possibly matching TRBD1 (6 bases). Trimming took off 5 bases at V and 4 bases at J, with 14 bases between the two ends. The CDR3 loop spans 14 amino acids. CDR1 and CDR2 from the germline V gene are SGHAT and FQNNGV. The CDR3 sequence is CASSDFEGGETQYF. The DNA of the CDR3 is TGTGCCAGCAGCGATTTTGAAGGGGGAGAGACCCAGTACTTC.

The chain is built from TRBV19 and TRBJ2-7, with D possibly being TRBD1 (7 bases). This CDR3 is built from 15 residues. CDR1 is LNHDA, CDR2 SQIVND, per germline (reference sequence). V was trimmed by 4 bases and J by 4 bases, leaving 17 bases between them. The CDR3 DNA follows: TGTGCCAGTAGTAGCAGACAGGGACTCTCTTACGAGCAGTACTTC. Its translation: CASSSRQGLSYEQYF. The full variable domain, completed using reference TRBV19 and TRBJ2-7, is DGGITQSPKYLFRKEGQNVTLSCEQNLNHDAMYWYRQDPGQGLRLIYYSQIVNDFQKGDIAEGYSVSREKKESFPLTVTSAQKNPTAFYLCASSSRQGLSYEQYFGPGTRLTVT.

Here the CDR3 reads CASSAYRTGFKETQYF. CDR3 bases: TGTGCCAGCAGCGCCTACCGGACAGGGTTTAAGGAGACCCAGTACTTC. The rearrangement uses TRBV9 and TRBJ2-5, with TRBD1 identical over 8 bases. The germline CDR1 and CDR2 sequences are SGDLS and YYNGEE. Trimming cost V 3 bases and J 5 bases; bases outside gene matches: 12. The CDR3 sequence is 16 residues long.

The chain is built from TRBV6-2 or TRBV6-3 and TRBJ1-2; 7 bases agree with TRBD1. CDR3 length: 17 amino acids. Trimming at V came to 2 bases and at J to 0 bases, leaving 9 bases not matched to a gene. From germline, CDR1 is MNHEY and CDR2 SVGEGT. CDR3 bases: TGTGCCAGCAGTTACGGTACCTTAACAGGGGCTAACTATGGCTACACCTTC. This gives the protein CASSYGTLTGANYGYTF.

The V and J genes are TRBV10-3 and TRBJ2-7, with a possible D match to TRBD1 (5 bases). Germline V gene lookup returns CDR1 ENHRY and CDR2 SYGVKD. The CDR3 runs 13 residues. Trimming cost V 7 bases and J 9 bases, with 19 bases left between them. CDR3 sequence: CAIKGPAVGRQYF. CDR3 bases: TGTGCCATCAAGGGGCCGGCGGTCGGGCGGCAGTACTTC.

This chain joins TRBV9 and TRBJ1-4; D gene unclear. Per the germline V gene, CDR1 is SGDLS and CDR2 is YYNGEE. The V gene lost 0 bases and the J gene lost 5 bases, with 11 bases spanning the gap. The CDR3 is 15 amino acids. This CDR3 reads CASSVADGLNEKLFF. In DNA, the CDR3 is TGTGCCAGCAGCGTAGCCGACGGACTAAATGAAAAACTGTTTTTT.

The chain has TRBV12-2 and TRBJ1-1; the table's D call of TRBD1 was not tested on the DNA. TRBV12-2 is deemed a pseudogene. The CDR3 consists of 15 residues. CDR3 nucleotide sequence: TGTGCAAGTCCTCAAGATAGAACAGGGGAACCTGAAGCTTTCTTT. This encodes CASPQDRTGEPEAFF.

This chain connects TRBV6-5 to TRBJ2-3, with TRBD2 identical over 8 bases. In germline, CDR1 is MNHEY, CDR2 SVGAGI. V lost 5 bases and J lost 4; bases outside the gene matches: 8. This CDR3 is built from 15 residues. The CDR3 region is CASSPGTRGADTQYF. Here the CDR3 DNA reads TGTGCCAGCAGTCCCGGGACTAGGGGAGCAGATACGCAGTATTTT.

On this clone: This sample includes further DNA sequences coding for the same CDR3. The chain joins TRBV7-2 to TRBJ2-3; TRBD2 matches at 11 bases. CDR3 size: 15 residues. Germline loops: CDR1 SGHTA, CDR2 FQGNSA. The V gene end was trimmed by 6 bases and the J gene end by 4 bases; junction bases not matched to a gene: 6. The DNA for the CDR3 is TGTGCCAGCAGTTCTAGCGGGGGGACGGCAGATACGCAGTATTTT. It yields the protein CASSSSGGTADTQYF.

The CDR3 nucleotides are TGTGCCAGCAGCCCCCCGGGACAGGGGGATGGTGGCTACACCTTC. Translating gives CASSPPGQGDGGYTF. This rearrangement joins TRBV6-6 to TRBJ1-2; 11 bases are shared with TRBD1. Germline V gene lookup returns CDR1 MNHNY and CDR2 SVGAGI (reference sequence). This CDR3 spans 15 amino acids. Germline trimming cut 6 bases from V and 7 bases from J; bases unmatched to any gene: 10.

V usage is TRBV4-3 and J usage is TRBJ1-6; D gene unclear. Germline CDR1 reads LGHNA; CDR2 reads YSLEER. The CDR3 loop spans 17 amino acids. V was clipped by 0 bases and J by 6 bases, with 15 bases between them. CDR3 sequence reads: CASSQEMREGSNSPLHF. DNA for the CDR3: TGCGCCAGCAGCCAAGAAATGAGGGAGGGTTCTAATTCACCCCTCCACTTT.

This chain joins TRBV18 and TRBJ1-2; D not resolved. The CDR3 has 18 residues. Germline-derived CDR1 and CDR2 are KGHSH and LQKENI. The germline V and J ends were trimmed by 3 bases and 2 bases, with 22 bases remaining between them. CDR3 nucleotide sequence: TGTGCCAGCTCACCTCCGTTTGGTGCTGCTACGATAAACTATGGCTACACCTTC. This codes for CASSPPFGAATINYGYTF.